The next 24 T cell receptor beta chains were all read from a single sample in a study of breast tumors, draining lymph nodes, adjacent tissues. TCRdb re-called the multiplex PCR reads with MiXCR, one entry per CDR3 protein. This sample yields some 170,000 distinct CDR3 sequences, of which roughly 35% are seen a single time; 3.8% belongs to the top ten. The lymph nodes were axillary draining lymph nodes from breast cancer patients. Sequences were obtained from axillary lymph node tissue. These receptors all come from a female donor with breast cancer. Some clones in this sample may be carry-over from other donors' samples.

Regarding this clonotype: Germline is not matched at one junction end, which may reflect a read error. The V and J genes are TRBV5-1 and TRBJ2-7; D not resolved. Germline V lookup: CDR1 SGHRS, CDR2 YFSETQ. This CDR3 is 15 amino acids long. Here the CDR3 reads CASSSDSPSLYKQYF. For the CDR3, the DNA is TGCGCCAGCAGCTCCGACTCGCCCTCTCTCTACAAGCAGTACTTC.

This clonotype was observed at least ten times. CDR3 DNA sequence: TGTGCCAGCAGTGAAGCGGCAGGGACTGGAAACACCATATATTTT. Amino acids: CASSEAAGTGNTIYF. The chain joins TRBV2 to TRBJ1-3; perhaps TRBD1 as D (5 bases). The V gene lost 0 bases and the J gene lost 2 bases, with 8 bases spanning the gap. CDR1 is SNHLY and CDR2 is FYNNEI in the germline V gene. The CDR3 is made up of 15 amino acids.

The table lists this clonotype with a few counts. Here the CDR3 DNA reads TGTGCCAGCAGCTTAGGCTCTAGTGGGGAGACCCAGCATTTT. Residues: CASSLGSSGETQHF. The chain is built from TRBV13 and TRBJ1-5; D is uncertain. V was trimmed by 0 bases and J by 11 bases, leaving 14 bases between them. The CDR3 consists of 14 residues. Germline values: CDR1 PRHDT, CDR2 FYEKMQ (reference sequence).

The sample holds many counts of this clonotype. The chain couples TRBV28 to TRBJ1-6, with a tentative D call TRBD1 (6 bases). This CDR3 spans 15 amino acids. Germline CDR1 and CDR2: MDHEN and SYDVKM. The V and J ends lost 3 bases and 5 bases respectively, with 11 bases between them. CDR3 nucleotide sequence: TGTGCCAGCAGTTTGCAGGGGCCCAATAATTCACCCCTCCACTTT. Translation gives CASSLQGPNNSPLHF.

This clonotype appeared many times. The rearrangement uses TRBV6-6 and TRBJ1-2; D ambiguous. The length of the CDR3 is 13 residues. The V and J ends lost 8 bases and 0 bases respectively, with 10 bases between them. Germline V gene lookup returns CDR1 MNHNY and CDR2 SVGAGI (reference sequence). CDR3 bases: TGTGCCAGCTCAGAACCTCCTAACTATGGCTACACCTTC. Its translation is CASSEPPNYGYTF.

A few counts support this clonotype. The chain couples TRBV28 to TRBJ1-2; D remains ambiguous. CDR1 MDHEN and CDR2 SYDVKM come from the germline V gene. This CDR3 is built from 12 residues. Trimming pared 8 bases from V and 8 bases from J, leaving 15 bases between. In DNA form, the CDR3 reads TGTGCCAGCCTATCCCCCGGAGGGGGCTACACCTTC. This gives the protein CASLSPGGGYTF.

The chain employs TRBV30 and TRBJ2-2; the D is unclear. CDR1 is GTSNPN, CDR2 SVGIG, per germline (reference sequence). V lost 0 bases and J lost 8, with 4 bases in between. The CDR3 contains 11 residues. The CDR3 loop reads CAWSVTGELFF. The CDR3 coding sequence is TGTGCCTGGAGTGTGACAGGGGAGCTGTTTTTT.

The chain has TRBV28 and TRBJ1-2; the D is unclear. Germline V lookup: CDR1 MDHEN, CDR2 SYDVKM. Trimming cost V 4 bases and J 7 bases, with 19 bases left between them. CDR3 length: 15 amino acids. Here the CDR3 DNA reads TGTGCCAGCAGTTCAATGTCAGGAGACCCGGGTGGCTACACCTTC. As protein: CASSSMSGDPGGYTF.

This clonotype was seen many times. The chain carries TRBV12-3 or TRBV12-4 and TRBJ2-3; no firm D call. V lost 6 bases and J 0 bases, leaving 13 bases between the germline ends. The CDR3 contains 15 residues. The CDR3 loop is CASRATPDSTDTQYF. CDR3 DNA sequence: TGTGCCAGCAGAGCTACACCGGACAGCACAGATACGCAGTATTTT.

As for this clonotype: This may stem from a read error, because a much larger clone lies one nucleotide away. The chain links TRBV27 to TRBJ2-7, with 7 bases matching TRBD1. This CDR3 region has 13 residues. The V gene's germline CDR1 is MNHEY and CDR2 SMNVEV (reference sequence). CDR3 protein: CASRPGQPYEQCF. The CDR3 region has the DNA TGTGCCAGCAGGCCGGGACAGCCCTACGAGCAGTGCTTC.

The gene calls are TRBV15 and TRBJ2-3; no reliable D call. The CDR3 consists of 10 residues. V lost 11 bases and J 6 bases, leaving 9 bases between the germline ends. Germline V gene lookup returns CDR1 LNHNV and CDR2 YYDKDF (reference sequence). The CDR3, as DNA: TGTGCCCCGTCATTCGATACGCAGTATTTT. This translates into CAPSFDTQYF.

The rearrangement links TRBV6-1 to TRBJ2-5; 10 nucleotides agree with TRBD1. Germline loops: CDR1 MNHNS, CDR2 SASEGT. Germline trimming cut 5 bases from V and 5 bases from J; bases unmatched to any gene: 8. This CDR3 has 15 residues. CDR3 region: CASSQWDRGFETQYF. CDR3 sequence (DNA): TGTGCCAGCAGTCAATGGGACAGGGGTTTTGAGACCCAGTACTTC.

This clonotype has a handful of counts. A much larger clone is a single base away; this may be a read error. The gene calls are TRBV9 and TRBJ2-3; possibly TRBD2 for D (6 bases). Looked up from germline, CDR1 is SGDLS and CDR2 is YYNGEE. This CDR3 region has 15 residues. The DNA of the CDR3 is TGTGCCAGCAGCGAGACAGCGGGTCAGGCAGATACGCGGTATTTT. Amino acids: CASSETAGQADTRYF.

This clonotype was counted at least ten times. The chain carries TRBV20-1 and TRBJ2-7, with TRBD1 matching 11 bases. The CDR3 is 12 amino acids. The J segment lost 7 bases and the V segment lost 6 bases, leaving 5 bases of the junction unmatched. Germline-derived CDR1 and CDR2 are DFQATT and SNEGSKA (reference sequence). CDR3 protein: CSAAGQGGEQYF. DNA for the CDR3: TGCAGTGCGGCGGGACAGGGGGGGGAGCAGTACTTC.

Of note for this clonotype: The CDR3 end shows no conserved phenylalanine or tryptophan, and so a read error is likely. Because the CDR3's place on the DNA is in doubt, the DNA is left out and the CDR3 is given as listed by TCRdb. This rearrangement joins TRBV9 to TRBJ1-6. CDR1 and CDR2 from the germline V gene are SGDLS and YYNGEE. The CDR3 sequence runs 8 residues, both termini included. The CDR3 region is CASSPKTA.

In its sample, this clonotype was seen many times. The CDR3 region is CASSLGWSSYNEQFF. CDR3 coding DNA: TGTGCCAGCAGCTTGGGTTGGAGCTCCTACAATGAGCAGTTCTTC. The gene calls are TRBV11-2 and TRBJ2-1, with D hard to call. Trimming removed 3 bases at V and 0 bases at J, with 9 bases between. Germline V CDR1 and CDR2: SGHAT, FQNNGV. The CDR3 is made up of 15 amino acids.

In its sample, this clonotype was seen a few times. A clone one base away is much larger, so this may be a read error. The V gene is TRBV12-3 or TRBV12-4, the J gene TRBJ2-5; the D is unclear. With 4 bases removed from V and 5 bases from J, the gap between germline ends came to 11 bases. There are 13 residues in the CDR3. The CDR3 sequence: CASSCAQGETQYF. The CDR3 DNA sequence: TGTGCCAGCAGTTGCGCTCAAGGGGAGACCCAGTACTTC.

This clonotype was seen more than once but under ten times. The genes are TRBV7-6 and TRBJ2-7, with 9 bases lining up with TRBD1. CDR1 is SGHVS and CDR2 is FNYEAQ in the germline V gene. After removal of 5 bases from V and 1 base from J, the junction contained 12 bases not matched to a gene. There are 17 residues in the CDR3. In DNA, the CDR3 is TGTGCCAGCAGCGTGCAATCTCCGGGACAGGGATCCTACGAGCAGTACTTC. This codes for CASSVQSPGQGSYEQYF.

This clonotype was observed many times. V is TRBV29-1 and J is TRBJ1-2; tentative D call: TRBD1 (6 bases). Germline assignment: CDR1 SQVTM and CDR2 ANQGSEA. The CDR3 is 15 amino acids. Trimming left V 4 bases short and J 3 bases short, with 18 bases between. CDR3 amino acids: CSVVGGNGRDYGYTF. CDR3 in DNA: TGCAGCGTTGTAGGGGGTAACGGCAGGGACTATGGCTACACCTTC.

This clonotype showed up many times. This chain connects TRBV20-1 to TRBJ1-5; 7 nucleotides agree with TRBD1. This CDR3 contains 13 residues. Germline V gene sequence: CDR1 DFQATT, CDR2 SNEGSKA (reference sequence). With 8 bases clipped from V and 6 bases from J, the junction kept 10 bases outside the gene matches. In nucleotides, the CDR3 is TGCAGTCAGGGGGGAGGATCGGGTCAGCCCCAGCATTTT. It yields the protein CSQGGGSGQPQHF.

Details on this clonotype: Germline and junction disagree at one end, which may indicate a read error. The chain's CDR3 is CASGEPGAGANALTF. For the CDR3, the DNA is TGTGCCAGCGGCGAACCTGGGGCTGGGGCCAACGCCCTGACTTTC. The chain is built from TRBV27 and TRBJ2-6, with D possibly being TRBD1 (5 bases). Germline lookup yields CDR1 MNHEY and CDR2 SMNVEV (reference sequence). The CDR3 is 15 amino acids.

This clonotype was counted many times. This rearrangement joins TRBV24-1 to TRBJ2-5; tentatively, D is TRBD2 (7 bases). Germline V gene lookup returns CDR1 KGHDR and CDR2 SFDVKD. V was cut by 4 bases and J by 3 bases, with 11 bases left in between. The CDR3 contains 14 residues. CDR3 amino acids: CATSETGGKETQYF. CDR3 bases: TGTGCCACCAGTGAAACGGGGGGCAAAGAGACCCAGTACTTC.

J is TRBJ1-2 and V is TRBV6-5, with TRBD1 as a possible D gene (5 bases). Trimming stripped 5 bases from V and 8 bases from J, with 9 bases between. Germline V gene sequence: CDR1 MNHEY, CDR2 SVGAGI. The CDR3 sequence is 11 residues long. CDR3 nucleotide sequence: TGTGCCAGCAGTCAAAGGGACGGCTACACCTTC. Protein product: CASSQRDGYTF.

Ten or more counts support this clonotype. The chain has TRBV12-3 or TRBV12-4 and TRBJ1-5; 7 nucleotides align to TRBD1. Trimming took 5 bases from V and 7 from J; bases not matched to a gene: 8. The CDR3 is 14 amino acids. CDR3: CASSTRQGGQPQHF. In DNA, the CDR3 is TGTGCCAGCAGTACCCGACAGGGTGGACAGCCCCAGCATTTT.